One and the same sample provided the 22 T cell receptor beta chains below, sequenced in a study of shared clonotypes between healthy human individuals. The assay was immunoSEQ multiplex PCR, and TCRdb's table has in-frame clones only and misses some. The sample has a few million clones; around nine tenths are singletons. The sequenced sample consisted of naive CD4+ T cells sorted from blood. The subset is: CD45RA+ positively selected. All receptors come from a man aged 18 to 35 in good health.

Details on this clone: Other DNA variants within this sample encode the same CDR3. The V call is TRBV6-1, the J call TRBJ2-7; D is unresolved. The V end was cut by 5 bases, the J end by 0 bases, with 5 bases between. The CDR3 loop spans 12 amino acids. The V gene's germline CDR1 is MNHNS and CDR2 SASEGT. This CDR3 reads CASSRGSYEQYF. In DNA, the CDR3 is TGTGCCAGCAGTAGAGGCTCCTACGAGCAGTACTTC.

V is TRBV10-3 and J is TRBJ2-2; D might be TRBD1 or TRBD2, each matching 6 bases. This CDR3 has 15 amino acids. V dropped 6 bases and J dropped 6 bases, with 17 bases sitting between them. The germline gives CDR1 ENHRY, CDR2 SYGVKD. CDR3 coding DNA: TGTGCCATCAGAGCCGGGACATGGGAGGCCGGGGAGCTGTTTTTT. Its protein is CAIRAGTWEAGELFF.

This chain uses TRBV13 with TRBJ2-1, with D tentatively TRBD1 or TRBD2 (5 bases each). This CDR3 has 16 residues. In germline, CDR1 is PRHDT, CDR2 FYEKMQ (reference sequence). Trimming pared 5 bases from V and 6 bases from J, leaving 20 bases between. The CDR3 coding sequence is TGTGCCAGCAGCCGCCCGGGGTTGGGGCCTTTCAATGAGCAGTTCTTC. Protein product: CASSRPGLGPFNEQFF.

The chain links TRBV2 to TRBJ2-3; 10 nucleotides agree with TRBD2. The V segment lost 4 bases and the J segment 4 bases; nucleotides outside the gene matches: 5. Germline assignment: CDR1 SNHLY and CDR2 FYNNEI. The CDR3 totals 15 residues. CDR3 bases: TGTGCCAGCAGTGGTCAGCGGGGGGGCTCAGATACGCAGTATTTT. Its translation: CASSGQRGGSDTQYF.

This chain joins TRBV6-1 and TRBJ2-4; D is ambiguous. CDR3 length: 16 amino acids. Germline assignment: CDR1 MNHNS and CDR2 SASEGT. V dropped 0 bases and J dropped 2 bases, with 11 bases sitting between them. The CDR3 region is CASSEALHETKNIQYF. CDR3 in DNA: TGTGCCAGCAGTGAAGCGCTTCATGAAACCAAAAACATTCAGTACTTC.

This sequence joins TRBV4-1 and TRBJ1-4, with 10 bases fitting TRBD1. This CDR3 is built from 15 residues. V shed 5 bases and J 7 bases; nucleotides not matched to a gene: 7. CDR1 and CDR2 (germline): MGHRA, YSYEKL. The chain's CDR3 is CASSNHRDRGEKLFF. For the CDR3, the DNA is TGCGCCAGCAGCAACCACCGGGACAGGGGTGAAAAACTGTTTTTT.

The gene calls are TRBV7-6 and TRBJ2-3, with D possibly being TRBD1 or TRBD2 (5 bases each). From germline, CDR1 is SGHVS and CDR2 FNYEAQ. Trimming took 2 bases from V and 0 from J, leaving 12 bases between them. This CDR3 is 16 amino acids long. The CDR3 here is CASSLTGGPSTDTQYF. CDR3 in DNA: TGTGCCAGCAGCTTAACAGGAGGACCTAGCACAGATACGCAGTATTTT.

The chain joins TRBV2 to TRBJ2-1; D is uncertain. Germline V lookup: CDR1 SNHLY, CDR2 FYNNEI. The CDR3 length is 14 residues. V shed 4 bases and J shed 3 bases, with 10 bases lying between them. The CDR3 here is CASSGGFRYNEQFF. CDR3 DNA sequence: TGTGCCAGCAGTGGAGGTTTTCGCTACAATGAGCAGTTCTTC.

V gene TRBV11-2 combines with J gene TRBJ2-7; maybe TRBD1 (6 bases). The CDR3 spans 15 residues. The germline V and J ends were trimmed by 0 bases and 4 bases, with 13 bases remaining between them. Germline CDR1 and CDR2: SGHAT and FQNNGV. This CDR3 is CASSLEGGRGYEQYF. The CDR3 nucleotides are TGTGCCAGCAGCTTAGAGGGTGGCAGGGGATACGAGCAGTACTTC.

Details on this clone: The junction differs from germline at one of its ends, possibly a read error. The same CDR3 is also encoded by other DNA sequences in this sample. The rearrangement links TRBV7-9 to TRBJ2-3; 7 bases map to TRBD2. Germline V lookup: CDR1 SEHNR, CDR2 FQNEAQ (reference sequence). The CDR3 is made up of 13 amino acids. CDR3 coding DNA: TGTGCTAGCAGCCGGGGGGACACAGATACGCAGTATTTT. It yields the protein CASSRGDTDTQYF. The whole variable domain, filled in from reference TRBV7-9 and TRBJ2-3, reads DTGVSQNPRHKITKRGQNVTFRCDPISEHNRLYWYRQTLGQGPEFLTYFQNEAQLEKSRLLSDRFSAERPKGSFSTLEIQRTEQGDSAMYLCASSRGDTDTQYFGPGTRLTVL.

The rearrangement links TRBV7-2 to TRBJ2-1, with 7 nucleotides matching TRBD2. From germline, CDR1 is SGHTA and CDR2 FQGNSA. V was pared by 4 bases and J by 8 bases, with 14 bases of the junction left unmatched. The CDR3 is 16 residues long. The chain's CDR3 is CASSSLGLSTGYEQFF. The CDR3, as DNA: TGTGCCAGCAGCTCTTTGGGACTATCCACGGGCTATGAGCAGTTCTTC.

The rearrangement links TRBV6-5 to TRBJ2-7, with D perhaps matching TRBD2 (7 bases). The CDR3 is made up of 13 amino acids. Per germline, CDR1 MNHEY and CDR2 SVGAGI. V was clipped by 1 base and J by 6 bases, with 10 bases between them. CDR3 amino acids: CASSYYREGEQYF. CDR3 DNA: TGTGCCAGCAGTTACTACAGGGAGGGCGAGCAGTACTTC.

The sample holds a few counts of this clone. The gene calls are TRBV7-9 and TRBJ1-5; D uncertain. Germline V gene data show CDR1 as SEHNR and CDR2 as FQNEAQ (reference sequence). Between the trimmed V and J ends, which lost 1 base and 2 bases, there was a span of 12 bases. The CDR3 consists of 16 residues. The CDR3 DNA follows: TGTGCCAGCAGCTTAGACCATTCTGATGGCAATCAGCCCCAGCATTTT. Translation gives CASSLDHSDGNQPQHF.

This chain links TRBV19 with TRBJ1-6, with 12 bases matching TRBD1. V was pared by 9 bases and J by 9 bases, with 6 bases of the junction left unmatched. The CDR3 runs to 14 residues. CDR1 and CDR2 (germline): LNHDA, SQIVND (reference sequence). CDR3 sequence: CASLGTGGRSPLHF. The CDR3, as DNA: TGTGCCAGCCTCGGGACAGGGGGCCGTTCACCCCTCCACTTT.

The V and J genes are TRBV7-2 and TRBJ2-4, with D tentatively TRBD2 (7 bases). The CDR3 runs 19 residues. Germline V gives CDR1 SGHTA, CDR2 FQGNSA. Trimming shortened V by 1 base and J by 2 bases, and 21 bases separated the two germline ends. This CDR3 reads CASSLGRFAGAWSKNIQYF. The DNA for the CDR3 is TGTGCCAGCAGCTTAGGACGTTTCGCGGGGGCCTGGTCCAAAAACATTCAGTACTTC.

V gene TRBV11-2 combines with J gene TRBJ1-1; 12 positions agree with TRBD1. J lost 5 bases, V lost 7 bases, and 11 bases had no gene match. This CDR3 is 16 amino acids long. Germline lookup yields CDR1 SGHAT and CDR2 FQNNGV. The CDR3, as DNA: TGTGCCAGCACCCGGTCGGGACAGGGGGCGGGTACTGAAGCTTTCTTT. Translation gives CASTRSGQGAGTEAFF. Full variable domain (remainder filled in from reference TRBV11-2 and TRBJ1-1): EAGVAQSPRYKIIEKRQSVAFWCNPISGHATLYWYQQILGQGPKLLIQFQNNGVVDDSQLPKDRFSAERLKGVDSTLKIQPAKLEDSAVYLCASTRSGQGAGTEAFFGQGTRLTVV.

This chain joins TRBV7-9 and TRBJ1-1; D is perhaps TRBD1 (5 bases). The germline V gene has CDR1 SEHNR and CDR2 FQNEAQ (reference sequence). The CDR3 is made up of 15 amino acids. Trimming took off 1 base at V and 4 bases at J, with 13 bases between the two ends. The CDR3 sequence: CASSLGQGLTTEAFF. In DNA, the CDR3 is TGTGCCAGCAGCTTAGGTCAGGGTTTGACCACTGAAGCTTTCTTT. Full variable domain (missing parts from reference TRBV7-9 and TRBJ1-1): DTGVSQNPRHKITKRGQNVTFRCDPISEHNRLYWYRQTLGQGPEFLTYFQNEAQLEKSRLLSDRFSAERPKGSFSTLEIQRTEQGDSAMYLCASSLGQGLTTEAFFGQGTRLTVV.

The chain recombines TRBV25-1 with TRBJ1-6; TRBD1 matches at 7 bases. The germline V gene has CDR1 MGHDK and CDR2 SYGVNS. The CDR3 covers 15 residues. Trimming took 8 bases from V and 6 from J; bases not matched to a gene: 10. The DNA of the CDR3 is TGTGCCAGCGGCTACAGGGGCGCCGGTAATTCACCCCTCCACTTT. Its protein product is CASGYRGAGNSPLHF.

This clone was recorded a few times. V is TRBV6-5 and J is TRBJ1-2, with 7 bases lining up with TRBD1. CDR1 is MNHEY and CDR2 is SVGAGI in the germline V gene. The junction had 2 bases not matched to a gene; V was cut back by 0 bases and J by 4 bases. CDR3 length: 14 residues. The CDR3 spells CASSYSPGGYGYTF. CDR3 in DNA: TGTGCCAGCAGTTACTCGCCAGGGGGCTATGGCTACACCTTC.

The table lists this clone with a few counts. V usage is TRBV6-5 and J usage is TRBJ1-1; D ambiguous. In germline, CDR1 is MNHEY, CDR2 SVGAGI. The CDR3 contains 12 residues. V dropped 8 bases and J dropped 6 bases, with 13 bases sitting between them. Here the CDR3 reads CASGRPPAEAFF. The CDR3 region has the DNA TGTGCCAGCGGAAGACCCCCAGCTGAAGCTTTCTTT.

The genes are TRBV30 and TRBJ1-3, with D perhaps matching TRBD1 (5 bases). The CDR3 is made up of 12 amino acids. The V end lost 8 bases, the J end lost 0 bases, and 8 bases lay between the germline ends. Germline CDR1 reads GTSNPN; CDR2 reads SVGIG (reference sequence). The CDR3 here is CAGTVSGNTIYF. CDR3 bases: TGTGCCGGGACCGTCTCTGGAAACACCATATATTTT.

In DNA, the CDR3 is TGTGCCAGCAGTGAGGTAGATACGCAGTATTTT. As protein: CASSEVDTQYF. This chain joins TRBV7-9 and TRBJ2-3, with D hard to call. Germline V CDR1 and CDR2: SEHNR, FQNEAQ (reference sequence). Trimming stripped 6 bases from V and 5 bases from J, with 6 bases between. The CDR3 extends over 11 amino acids.